Below are 26 T cell receptor beta chains sequenced from a single sample in a study of response to subunit inactivated influenza vaccine. From the RT-PCR reads, TCRdb called clonotypes with MiXCR, one entry per CDR3 protein. Counted here are about 570,000 distinct CDR3 sequences, about 11% occurring once; the ten biggest clones make up roughly 10%. Sequencing used PBMCs from blood, obtained on the day of vaccination. The receptors were gathered from a man aged 45-65 years who received an inactivated influenza vaccine.

There are a few counts of this clonotype. V usage is TRBV3-1 and J usage is TRBJ2-1; D remains unclear. The CDR3 extends over 17 amino acids. V gave up 0 bases and J gave up 0 bases, with 12 bases separating them. Germline V gene data show CDR1 as LGHDT and CDR2 as YNNKEL (reference sequence). The CDR3: CASSQESRNPSYNEQFF. CDR3 sequence (DNA): TGTGCCAGCAGCCAAGAGAGTAGAAACCCCTCCTACAATGAGCAGTTCTTC.

This chain links TRBV7-2 with TRBJ2-7, with D tentatively TRBD1 (6 bases). The CDR3 extends over 15 amino acids. V lost 6 bases and J lost 4, with 19 bases in between. Germline assignment: CDR1 SGHTA and CDR2 FQGNSA. This CDR3 reads CASSYLSGAEYEQYF. The CDR3 DNA reads as TGTGCCAGCAGTTATTTATCAGGGGCAGAATACGAGCAGTACTTC.

The chain links TRBV11-2 to TRBJ2-1, with 8 bases lining up with TRBD2. V lost 0 bases to trimming and J lost 2 bases; unmatched junction nucleotides: 9. The CDR3 consists of 18 residues. CDR1 and CDR2 (germline): SGHAT, FQNNGV. The CDR3: CASSLDPMGLDPYNEQFF. For the CDR3, the DNA is TGTGCCAGCAGCTTAGATCCTATGGGACTAGATCCCTACAATGAGCAGTTCTTC.

This clonotype has a count of ten or more. This chain uses TRBV7-6 with TRBJ1-1, with D maybe TRBD1 (6 bases). The V end was cut by 5 bases, the J end by 1 base, with 17 bases between. This CDR3 is built from 16 residues. Germline V gene lookup returns CDR1 SGHVS and CDR2 FNYEAQ. The CDR3 reads CASSPLRGERNTEAFF. The CDR3 DNA is TGTGCCAGCAGCCCACTAAGGGGGGAAAGGAACACTGAAGCTTTCTTT.

V usage is TRBV6-1 and J usage is TRBJ2-7; D unresolved. The CDR3 runs to 15 residues. V lost 3 bases to trimming and J lost 3 bases, with 15 bases between them. Germline-derived CDR1 and CDR2 are MNHNS and SASEGT. In DNA, the CDR3 is TGTGCCAGCAGTGAGTTCGGCAGTGGATTCTACGAGCAGTACTTC. Its translation: CASSEFGSGFYEQYF.

V is TRBV18 and J is TRBJ2-6; TRBD1 aligns across 8 bases. The CDR3 loop spans 17 amino acids. The germline gives CDR1 KGHSH, CDR2 LQKENI. V lost 6 bases and J lost 0; bases outside the gene matches: 7. CDR3 DNA sequence: TGTGCCAGCTCGCACAGGGGGAAAACCTCTGGGGCCAACGTCCTGACTTTC. This translates into CASSHRGKTSGANVLTF.

The chain joins TRBV29-1 to TRBJ2-1, with 14 bases fitting TRBD2. J was trimmed by 6 bases and V by 7 bases; bases with no gene match: 8. Germline CDR1 is SQVTM and CDR2 is ANQGSEA. CDR3 length equals 15 residues. CDR3 DNA: TGCAGCGGTAACACCGGGACTAGCGGGAGCAATGAGCAGTTCTTC. Its translation: CSGNTGTSGSNEQFF.

This chain connects TRBV12-3 or TRBV12-4 to TRBJ2-1; 13 bases are a match to TRBD2. Trimming took 6 bases from V and 9 from J; bases not matched to a gene: 5. The CDR3 totals 14 residues. The CDR3 sequence: CASRQGTSGAEQFF. DNA of the CDR3: TGTGCCAGCAGACAGGGGACTAGCGGGGCTGAGCAGTTCTTC.

The chain couples TRBV7-2 to TRBJ2-1; D call uncertain. CDR1 SGHTA and CDR2 FQGNSA come from the germline V gene. The length of the CDR3 is 15 residues. V lost 3 bases and J lost 0, with 9 bases in between. The CDR3 region has the DNA TGTGCCAGCAGCTTCGGCCAGCTCTCCTACAATGAGCAGTTCTTC. As protein: CASSFGQLSYNEQFF.

This clonotype was seen a handful of times. The CDR3 nucleotides read TGCAGTGCCCCCCTAATGAGCGCGAGCTCCTACAATGAGCAGTTCTTC. This gives the protein CSAPLMSASSYNEQFF. The chain is built from TRBV20-1 and TRBJ2-1; no definite D call. Germline V CDR1 and CDR2: DFQATT, SNEGSKA (reference sequence). Trimming took off 6 bases at V and 0 bases at J, with 18 bases between the two ends. The CDR3 covers 16 residues.

This clonotype was seen a few times. The junction departs from germline at one end; a sequencing error may be responsible. The CDR3 DNA is TGTGCCAGCAGCGCCCAGGGGGGGAACAGTGAAGCTTTCTTT. Protein product: CASSAQGGNSEAFF. V usage is TRBV11-2 and J usage is TRBJ1-1; 7 bases fit TRBD1. There are 14 residues in the CDR3. CDR1 SGHAT and CDR2 FQNNGV come from the germline V gene.

The rearrangement joins TRBV11-2 to TRBJ2-1, with no clear D. Germline-derived CDR1 and CDR2 are SGHAT and FQNNGV. The V end lost 1 base, the J end lost 10 bases, and 8 bases lay between the germline ends. CDR3 length: 12 amino acids. The DNA of the CDR3 is TGTGCCAGCAGCTTAGTCCGATCAGAGCAGTTCTTC. Translating it yields CASSLVRSEQFF.

The rearrangement links TRBV4-3 to TRBJ2-5, with D possibly matching TRBD2 (5 bases). This CDR3 has 13 residues. V shed 1 base and J shed 6 bases, with 9 bases lying between them. The germline gives CDR1 LGHNA, CDR2 YSLEER. The CDR3 DNA is TGCGCCAGCAGCCAAGTGTTCGGGAAGACCCAGTACTTC. Amino acids: CASSQVFGKTQYF.

CDR3 sequence: CAISESGPASTGVNTEAFF. The CDR3 DNA follows: TGTGCCATCAGTGAGTCGGGACCCGCATCGACAGGGGTGAACACTGAAGCTTTCTTT. V and J are TRBV10-3 and TRBJ1-1; 8 bases align to TRBD1. Trimming at V came to 0 bases and at J to 0 bases, leaving 12 bases not matched to a gene. CDR1 is ENHRY, CDR2 SYGVKD, per germline. This CDR3 has 19 amino acids.

The chain employs TRBV5-5 and TRBJ2-5; D unclear. Germline lookup yields CDR1 SGHKS and CDR2 YYEKEE (reference sequence). The CDR3 consists of 16 residues. V was shortened by 2 bases and J by 9 bases, with 23 bases between the two germline ends. CDR3: CASSLTLGLKGSAQYF. DNA of the CDR3: TGTGCCAGCAGCTTAACTCTGGGGTTGAAAGGTTCGGCCCAGTACTTC.

This clonotype was detected a few times. The chain uses TRBV4-3 and TRBJ2-3, with TRBD2 matching over 8 bases. The germline gives CDR1 LGHNA, CDR2 YSLEER. The CDR3 has 16 amino acids. J lost 4 bases, V lost 1 base, and 7 bases had no gene match. CDR3: CASSQGPSGWADTQYF. DNA for the CDR3: TGCGCCAGCAGCCAAGGGCCTAGCGGGTGGGCAGATACGCAGTATTTT.

V usage is TRBV11-2 and J usage is TRBJ1-4; 11 positions match TRBD1. V lost 5 bases to trimming and J lost 2 bases; unmatched junction nucleotides: 4. Germline V gives CDR1 SGHAT, CDR2 FQNNGV. This CDR3 is built from 16 residues. CDR3: CASSDGQGATNEKLFF. The CDR3 region has the DNA TGTGCCAGCAGCGATGGACAGGGGGCGACTAATGAAAAACTGTTTTTT.

This clonotype was seen only a few times. V usage is TRBV6-2 or TRBV6-3 and J usage is TRBJ2-5; D might be TRBD1 or TRBD2, each matching 5 bases. Germline V lookup: CDR1 MNHEY, CDR2 SVGEGT. This CDR3 spans 13 amino acids. V lost 8 bases and J 5 bases, leaving 15 bases between the germline ends. In DNA, the CDR3 is TGTGCCAGCGGGTTCGGGACCCTGGAGACCCAGTACTTC. Translation: CASGFGTLETQYF.

CDR3 amino acids: CASSLERVALETQYF. The CDR3, as DNA: TGTGCCAGCAGCTTAGAACGGGTCGCGTTAGAGACCCAGTACTTC. The rearrangement uses TRBV11-2 and TRBJ2-5, with unresolved D. V lost 0 bases and J 4 bases, leaving 12 bases between the germline ends. Per the germline V gene, CDR1 is SGHAT and CDR2 is FQNNGV. This CDR3 contains 15 residues.

This clonotype was observed a few times. This chain links TRBV10-3 with TRBJ2-4; 13 bases align to TRBD2. Germline trimming cut 6 bases from V and 0 bases from J; bases unmatched to any gene: 11. The CDR3 covers 19 residues. CDR1 is ENHRY and CDR2 is SYGVKD in the germline V gene. The CDR3: CAISPGTSGDSLAKNIQYF. The CDR3 nucleotides read TGTGCCATCAGCCCCGGGACTAGCGGGGATTCTCTAGCCAAAAACATTCAGTACTTC.

The sample holds many counts of this clonotype. The rearrangement joins TRBV2 to TRBJ1-1, with no clear D. CDR3 length equals 15 residues. V gave up 2 bases and J gave up 1 base, with 11 bases separating them. Germline V CDR1 and CDR2: SNHLY, FYNNEI. The CDR3 sequence: CASSELPASNTEAFF. The CDR3 DNA is TGTGCCAGCAGTGAATTGCCTGCCTCGAACACTGAAGCTTTCTTT.

There are many counts of this clonotype. A read error may account for a junction end that differs from germline. J is TRBJ2-7 and V is TRBV4-2; tentatively, D is TRBD2 (5 bases). The CDR3 covers 16 residues. Looked up from germline, CDR1 is LGHNA and CDR2 is YNFKEQ. CDR3 amino acids: CASSQGGQVIPYEQYF. DNA of the CDR3: TGTGCCAGCAGTCAAGGCGGGCAGGTAATCCCCTACGAGCAGTACTTC.

The chain recombines TRBV28 with TRBJ2-3; 7 positions match TRBD1. This CDR3 is built from 15 residues. From germline, CDR1 is MDHEN and CDR2 SYDVKM. Unmatched junction bases numbered 4, after V lost 4 bases and J lost 0 bases. The CDR3 loop is CASSSGQESTDTQYF. The CDR3 DNA follows: TGTGCCAGCAGTTCAGGACAGGAGAGCACAGATACGCAGTATTTT.

This clonotype was counted only a few times. The V gene is TRBV6-1, the J gene TRBJ2-1; 10 bases map to TRBD1. The CDR3 covers 15 residues. The V segment lost 5 bases and the J segment 8 bases; nucleotides outside the gene matches: 9. Germline-derived CDR1 and CDR2 are MNHNS and SASEGT. The CDR3 is CASSQGTGAWYEQFF. The CDR3 nucleotides are TGTGCCAGCAGTCAAGGGACAGGGGCTTGGTATGAGCAGTTCTTC.

This clonotype was recorded many times. This chain uses TRBV6-1 with TRBJ2-5, with D maybe TRBD1 (6 bases). The germline V gene has CDR1 MNHNS and CDR2 SASEGT. The CDR3 runs 13 residues. Trimming took off 5 bases at V and 3 bases at J, with 10 bases between the two ends. CDR3 protein: CASSTPGEETQYF. In DNA form, the CDR3 reads TGTGCCAGCAGTACCCCAGGGGAAGAGACCCAGTACTTC.

This clonotype was seen only a few times. This chain joins TRBV27 and TRBJ2-7; TRBD2 agrees at 13 bases. Trimming took 8 bases from V and 6 from J; bases not matched to a gene: 10. Germline CDR1 reads MNHEY; CDR2 reads SMNVEV (reference sequence). CDR3 length equals 15 residues. The CDR3 DNA reads TGTGCCAGCCGGCCGGGGGGGACTAGCGGGACCGAGCAGTACTTC. It translates to CASRPGGTSGTEQYF.